This TCR beta chain was sequenced for a study of T cell changes during pregnancy in multiple sclerosis. Assay: immunoSEQ multiplex PCR; the TCRdb copy retains only in-frame clones and omits some. The sample yields 100,000 to 140,000 clones, 85% to 95% seen once. The material sequenced was peripheral blood, taken in the third trimester of pregnancy. The receptor's source is a female donor in good health, enrolled as a control in a pregnancy study.

CDR3 loop: CASRRATNQPQHF. In DNA form, the CDR3 reads TGTGCCAGCAGGCGGGCAACGAATCAGCCCCAGCATTTT. The chain combines TRBV6-5 with TRBJ1-5; unclear D gene. With 6 bases removed from V and 4 bases from J, the gap between germline ends came to 10 bases. Per germline, CDR1 MNHEY and CDR2 SVGAGI. This CDR3 is built from 13 residues.